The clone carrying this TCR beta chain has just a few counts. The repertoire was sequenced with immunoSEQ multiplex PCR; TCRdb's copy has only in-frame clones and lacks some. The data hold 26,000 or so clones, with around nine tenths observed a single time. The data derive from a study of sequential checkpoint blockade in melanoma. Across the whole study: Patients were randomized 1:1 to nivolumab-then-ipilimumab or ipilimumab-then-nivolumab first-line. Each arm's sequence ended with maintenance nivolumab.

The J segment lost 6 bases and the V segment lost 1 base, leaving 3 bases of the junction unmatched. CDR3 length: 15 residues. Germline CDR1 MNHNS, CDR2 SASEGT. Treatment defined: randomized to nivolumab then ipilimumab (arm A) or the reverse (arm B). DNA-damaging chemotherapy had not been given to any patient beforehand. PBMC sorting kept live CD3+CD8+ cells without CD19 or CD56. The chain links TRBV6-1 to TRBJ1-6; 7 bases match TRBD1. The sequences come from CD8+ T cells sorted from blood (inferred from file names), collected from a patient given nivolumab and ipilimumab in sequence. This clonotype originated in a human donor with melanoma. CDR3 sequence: CASSEGGGLNSPLHF. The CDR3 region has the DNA TGTGCCAGCAGTGAAGGAGGGGGCCTTAATTCACCCCTCCACTTT.